Listed here is a single TCR beta chain. Its matching antigen is unknown. Time point meaning: persistent/refractory GD, antithyroid drugs over 5 years with positive TRAb. Scientists built the TCR library using RNA that was extracted from PBMCs. iRepertoire HTBI primers and Arm-PCR of CDR3 regions built TCR beta libraries. In the authors' methods: The identification of roughly 62 TRBV and some 15 TRBJ segments was made across samples. One entry per CDR3 protein results from TCRdb running MiXCR on the multiplex PCR reads. The V and J calls were determined by TCRdb, not by the authors. The table includes roughly 450,000 distinct CDR3 sequences, 23% detected once. Per the germline V gene, CDR1 is GTSNPN and CDR2 is SVGIG (reference sequence). The V gene end was trimmed by 6 bases and the J gene end by 5 bases; junction bases not matched to a gene: 10. The CDR3 contains 14 residues. The sample originates from a study of regulatory T cells in long-lasting Graves disease. Looking at the study overall: Persistence in Graves' disease required over 5 years of antithyroid drugs plus positive TSH receptor antibodies. General study results and limits: TRBV28, TRBJ1-2 and TRBJ2-5 were segments that persistent disease favored. TCR diversity was lower in persistent than newly diagnosed Graves' disease.

The chain couples TRBV30 to TRBJ2-5; 9 nucleotides match TRBD2. The source was peripheral blood mononuclear cells (PBMCs), collected when the disease was refractory, from a patient treated with antithyroid drugs. The sequence was collected from a female donor with Graves disease. CDR3 residues: CACHPGTSSETQYF. The CDR3 nucleotides read TGTGCCTGTCACCCCGGGACTAGCAGCGAGACCCAGTACTTC. The variable domain in full, with the rest retrieved from reference TRBV30 and TRBJ2-5, is SQTIHQWPATLVQPVGSPLSLECTVEGTSNPNLYWYRQAAGRGLQLLFYSVGIGQISSEVPQNLSASRPQDRQFILSSKKLLLSDSGFYLCACHPGTSSETQYFGPGTRLLVL.